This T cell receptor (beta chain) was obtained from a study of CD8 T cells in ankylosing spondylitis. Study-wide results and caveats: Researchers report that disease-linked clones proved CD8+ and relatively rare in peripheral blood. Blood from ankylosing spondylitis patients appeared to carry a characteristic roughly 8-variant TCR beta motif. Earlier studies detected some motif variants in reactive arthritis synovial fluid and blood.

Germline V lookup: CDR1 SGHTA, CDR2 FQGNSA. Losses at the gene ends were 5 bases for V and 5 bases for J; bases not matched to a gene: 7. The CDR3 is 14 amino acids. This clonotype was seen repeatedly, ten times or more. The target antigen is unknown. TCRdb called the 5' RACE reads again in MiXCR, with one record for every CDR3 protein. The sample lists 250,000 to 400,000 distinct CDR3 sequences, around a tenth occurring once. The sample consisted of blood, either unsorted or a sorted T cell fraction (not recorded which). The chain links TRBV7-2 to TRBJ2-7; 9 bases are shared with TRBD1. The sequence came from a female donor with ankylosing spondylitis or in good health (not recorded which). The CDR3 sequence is CASSPGQGKNEQYF. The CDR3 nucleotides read TGTGCCAGCAGCCCCGGACAGGGGAAGAACGAGCAGTACTTC.